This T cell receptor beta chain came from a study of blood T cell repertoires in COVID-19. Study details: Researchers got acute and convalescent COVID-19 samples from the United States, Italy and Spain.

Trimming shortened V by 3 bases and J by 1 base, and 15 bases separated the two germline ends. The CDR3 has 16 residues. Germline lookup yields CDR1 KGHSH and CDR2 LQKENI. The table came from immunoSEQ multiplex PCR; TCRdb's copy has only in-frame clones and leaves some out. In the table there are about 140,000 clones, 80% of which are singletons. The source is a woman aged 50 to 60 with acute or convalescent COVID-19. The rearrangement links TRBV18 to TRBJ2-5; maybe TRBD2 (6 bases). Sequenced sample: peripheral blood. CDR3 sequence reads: CASSPRDVSGQETQYF. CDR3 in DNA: TGTGCCAGCTCACCGCGGGACGTGTCTGGCCAAGAGACCCAGTACTTC.